The 7 T cell receptor beta chains below all came from one sample that was sequenced in a study of CD8 T cells in ankylosing spondylitis. TCRdb independently ran MiXCR on the 5' RACE reads; one entry per CDR3 protein. The table has some 250,000 distinct CDR3 sequences, about 24% seen once. Source material: blood, either unsorted or a sorted T cell fraction (not recorded which). These receptors were obtained from a male donor with ankylosing spondylitis or in good health (not recorded which).

This chain links TRBV29-1 with TRBJ2-1, with D possibly matching TRBD1 (6 bases). Germline values: CDR1 SQVTM, CDR2 ANQGSEA. The CDR3 length is 12 residues. The V gene lost 8 bases and the J gene lost 2 bases, with 10 bases spanning the gap. In DNA form, the CDR3 reads TGCAGCACTGGACAGACCTACAATGAGCAGTTCTTC. Its translation: CSTGQTYNEQFF.

The V and J genes are TRBV29-1 and TRBJ2-7, with TRBD2 matching 10 bases. J lost 0 bases, V lost 3 bases, and 5 bases had no gene match. The CDR3 is 15 residues long. The germline V gene has CDR1 SQVTM and CDR2 ANQGSEA. The CDR3 bases are TGCAGCGTTGAGGGGCTAGCGGGGGACTCCTACGAGCAGTACTTC. Protein sequence: CSVEGLAGDSYEQYF.

This clonotype was detected many times. The genes are TRBV11-2 and TRBJ2-5, with 11 positions matching TRBD2. V shed 4 bases, J shed 6 bases, and the junction held 10 bases outside the gene matches. Germline values: CDR1 SGHAT, CDR2 FQNNGV. This CDR3 is built from 16 residues. This CDR3 is CASSSPASGGKKTQYF. The CDR3 DNA reads as TGTGCCAGCAGCTCCCCGGCTAGCGGGGGGAAGAAGACCCAGTACTTC.

A few counts support this clonotype. This chain joins TRBV20-1 and TRBJ1-1, with D possibly being TRBD1 (5 bases). The germline V gene has CDR1 DFQATT and CDR2 SNEGSKA (reference sequence). Trimming left V 7 bases short and J 11 bases short, with 20 bases between. The CDR3 contains 12 residues. The CDR3 protein is CSVSYTGAIAFF. The CDR3 DNA sequence: TGCAGTGTCAGCTACACCGGGGCGATCGCTTTCTTT.

The chain carries TRBV12-3 or TRBV12-4 and TRBJ2-7, with D perhaps given as TRBD1 or TRBD2 (5 bases each). The V and J ends lost 7 bases and 3 bases respectively, with 13 bases between them. This CDR3 has 13 residues. This CDR3 is CASTRGTSYEQYF. The CDR3 nucleotides read TGTGCCAGCACCAGAGGGACCAGCTACGAGCAGTACTTC.

This chain links TRBV12-3 or TRBV12-4 with TRBJ2-3; D may match TRBD1 or TRBD2 (5 bases each). The CDR3 length is 15 residues. The germline V and J ends were trimmed by 4 bases and 0 bases, with 11 bases remaining between them. The CDR3, as DNA: TGTGCCAGCAGTTCGGGACGTTACAGCACAGATACGCAGTATTTT. It yields the protein CASSSGRYSTDTQYF.

This clonotype came up many times. CDR3 DNA sequence: TGCAGTGCTAGAGACGAACGGGGGGGCCGAGGGACAGATACGCAGTATTTT. Translation gives CSARDERGGRGTDTQYF. The genes are TRBV20-1 and TRBJ2-3; 8 bases map to TRBD2. The J segment lost 3 bases and the V segment lost 0 bases, leaving 11 bases of the junction unmatched. The CDR3 has 17 amino acids. The germline V gene has CDR1 DFQATT and CDR2 SNEGSKA (reference sequence).